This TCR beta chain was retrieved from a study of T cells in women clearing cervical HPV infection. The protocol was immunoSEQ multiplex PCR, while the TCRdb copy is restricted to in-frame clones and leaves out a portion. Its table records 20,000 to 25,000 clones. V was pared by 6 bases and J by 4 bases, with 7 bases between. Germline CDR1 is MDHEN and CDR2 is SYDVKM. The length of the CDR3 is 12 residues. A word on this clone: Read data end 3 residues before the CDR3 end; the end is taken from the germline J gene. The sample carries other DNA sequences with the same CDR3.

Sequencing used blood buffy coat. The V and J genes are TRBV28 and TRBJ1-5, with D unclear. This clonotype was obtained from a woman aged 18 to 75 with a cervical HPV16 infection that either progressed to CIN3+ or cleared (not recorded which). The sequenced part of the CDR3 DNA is TGTGCCAGCAGATCCGGTAATCAGCCC. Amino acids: CASRSGNQP. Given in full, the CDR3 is CASRSGNQPQHF.